One sample yielded the 10 T cell receptor beta chains listed below, sequenced in a study of cytomegalovirus exposure and HLA in healthy donors. Profiled with immunoSEQ multiplex PCR; TCRdb holds only in-frame clones, not every one. In the table there are roughly 120,000 clones, 88% of which are singletons. Sequenced material: PBMCs. These receptors all come from a woman aged 18-29 years in good health and CMV-seronegative.

This chain connects TRBV25-1 to TRBJ2-5; 8 bases fit TRBD1. The V gene end was trimmed by 5 bases and the J gene end by 5 bases; junction bases not matched to a gene: 10. The CDR3 extends over 15 amino acids. The germline gives CDR1 MGHDK, CDR2 SYGVNS. CDR3 residues: CASSPHPRGQETQYF. In DNA, the CDR3 is TGTGCCAGCAGTCCCCACCCCAGGGGGCAGGAGACCCAGTACTTC.

This chain uses TRBV4-1 with TRBJ1-1; 9 nucleotides line up with TRBD1. This CDR3 spans 14 amino acids. Losses at the gene ends were 6 bases for V and 5 bases for J; bases not matched to a gene: 7. The V gene's germline CDR1 is MGHRA and CDR2 YSYEKL. The CDR3 protein is CASSREGQGTEAFF. CDR3 nucleotides: TGCGCCAGCAGTCGCGAAGGACAGGGGACTGAAGCTTTCTTT.

The CDR3 protein is CASKGTFSGADTQYF. The CDR3 DNA follows: TGTGCCAGCAAAGGTACCTTTTCGGGGGCAGATACGCAGTATTTT. The chain links TRBV2 to TRBJ2-3, with a weak D call TRBD2 (6 bases). The V end lost 7 bases, the J end lost 4 bases, and 18 bases lay between the germline ends. This CDR3 is 15 amino acids long. Germline CDR1 reads SNHLY; CDR2 reads FYNNEI.

The rearrangement uses TRBV5-1 and TRBJ2-3; a weak D match, TRBD2 (6 bases). The V end lost 4 bases, the J end lost 1 base, and 16 bases lay between the germline ends. There are 16 residues in the CDR3. The germline gives CDR1 SGHRS, CDR2 YFSETQ. CDR3 coding DNA: TGCGCCAGCAGCCCGGACTCCTGGGAGGGCACAGATACGCAGTATTTT. Translation gives CASSPDSWEGTDTQYF.

V is TRBV28 and J is TRBJ2-7; no reliable D call. The CDR3 runs to 10 residues. Looked up from germline, CDR1 is MDHEN and CDR2 is SYDVKM. V lost 2 bases to trimming and J lost 6 bases, with 2 bases between them. As DNA, the CDR3 is TGTGCCAGCAGTTTACGCGAGCAGTACTTC. It encodes CASSLREQYF. The entire variable domain, with the rest obtained from reference TRBV28 and TRBJ2-7, is as follows: DVKVTQSSRYLVKRTGEKVFLECVQDMDHENMFWYRQDPGLGLRLIYFSYDVKMKEKGDIPEGYSVSREKKERFSLILESASTNQTSMYLCASSLREQYFGPGTRLTVT.

The chain joins TRBV4-2 to TRBJ1-2, with unresolved D. The length of the CDR3 is 15 residues. Germline CDR1 and CDR2: LGHNA and YNFKEQ. V gave up 2 bases and J gave up 4 bases, with 14 bases separating them. The DNA for the CDR3 is TGTGCCAGCAGCCAACCCGGTGCAGCGGTCTATGGCTACACCTTC. This encodes CASSQPGAAVYGYTF.

V is TRBV30 and J is TRBJ1-2; D gene uncertain. V lost 2 bases and J 4 bases, leaving 8 bases between the germline ends. The germline gives CDR1 GTSNPN, CDR2 SVGIG (reference sequence). This CDR3 comprises 12 residues. The CDR3 protein is CAWSSVVYGYTF. DNA of the CDR3: TGTGCCTGGAGTTCGGTGGTCTATGGCTACACCTTC.

The J gene is TRBJ2-7, the V gene TRBV7-9, with 13 bases aligning to TRBD2. Germline trimming cut 5 bases from V and 2 bases from J; bases unmatched to any gene: 3. Germline values: CDR1 SEHNR, CDR2 FQNEAQ (reference sequence). The CDR3 runs 15 residues. The CDR3 loop reads CASSTGLAGAYEQYF. The CDR3 DNA follows: TGTGCCAGCAGCACCGGACTAGCGGGAGCCTACGAGCAGTACTTC.

In this sample, this clone turned up a few times. The rearrangement links TRBV30 to TRBJ2-1; no definite D call. There are 11 residues in the CDR3. Deletions cut 0 bases from V and 10 bases from J, with 7 bases between. Per germline, CDR1 GTSNPN and CDR2 SVGIG (reference sequence). The CDR3 coding sequence is TGTGCCTGGAGTGTAAGCCCGGAGCAGTTCTTC. Translation gives CAWSVSPEQFF.

The chain carries TRBV14 and TRBJ2-7; D is undetermined. There are 13 residues in the CDR3. V lost 2 bases to trimming and J lost 2 bases, with 7 bases between them. Germline assignment: CDR1 SGHDN and CDR2 FVKESK. The chain's CDR3 is CASSQNPTYEQYF. The DNA of the CDR3 is TGTGCCAGCAGCCAAAACCCTACCTACGAGCAGTACTTC. The full variable domain, its missing parts supplied by reference TRBV14 and TRBJ2-7, is EAGVTQFPSHSVIEKGQTVTLRCDPISGHDNLYWYRRVMGKEIKFLLHFVKESKQDESGMPNNRFLAERTGGTYSTLKVQPAELEDSGVYFCASSQNPTYEQYFGPGTRLTVT.